This TCR beta chain was recovered during a study of cytomegalovirus exposure and HLA in healthy donors. Whole-study findings and limits: Some public TCRs appeared in many individuals, while most sequences were rare. One variant, a missense change in DCLRE1C, was linked in a later analysis to TCR beta V- and J-gene trimming.

Both 60 Vbeta primers and 13 Jbeta primers went into the PCR. Measured with immunoSEQ multiplex PCR; TCRdb has only the in-frame clones, and not every one. The table lists 200,000 to 300,000 clones, approximately 85% of them singletons. On this clone itself: Its specificity is not known.

This sequence originates from a middle-aged woman in good health and CMV-seropositive. The source material was PBMCs.

The DNA for the CDR3 is TGCAGCGTTGGGGGAGCTAGCGGGATGGGGGCCTACAATGAGCAGTTCTTC. Its translation: CSVGGASGMGAYNEQFF. This chain joins TRBV29-1 and TRBJ2-1; TRBD2 aligns across 9 bases. CDR1 is SQVTM and CDR2 is ANQGSEA in the germline V gene. Trimming cost V 4 bases and J 2 bases; bases outside gene matches: 12. The length of the CDR3 is 17 residues.